This T cell receptor (beta chain) was found in a study of beta chain features in type 1 diabetes. The V and J ends lost 4 bases and 1 base, in that order; junction bases with no gene match: 6. The germline gives CDR1 SGHTA, CDR2 FQGNSA. The CDR3 is 15 amino acids. Comment on this clone: The target antigen is unknown.

The study, taken as a whole, reports: All four CD4+ subsets of Type 1 diabetes patients contained TCRB CDR3s that were moderately but significantly shorter.

The sequenced template was cDNA made from the entire isolated RNA. TCRdb's table, derived via immunoSEQ multiplex PCR, lists solely in-frame clones and lacks some. The sample has over 600,000 clones; 9.5% to 15% are singletons. Material: naive CD4+ T cells from blood. The source is a man in his thirties or forties with type 1 diabetes. The chain couples TRBV7-2 to TRBJ2-5; 7 bases match TRBD1. CDR3 in amino acids: CASSSSRDSQETQYF. The CDR3 coding sequence is TGTGCCAGCAGCTCCTCTCGGGACAGCCAAGAGACCCAGTACTTC. The variable domain in full, with the rest retrieved from reference TRBV7-2 and TRBJ2-5, is GAGVSQSPSNKVTEKGKDVELRCDPISGHTALYWYRQSLGQGLEFLIYFQGNSAPDKSGLPSDRFSAERTGGSVSTLTIQRTQQEDSAVYLCASSSSRDSQETQYFGPGTRLLVL.